This TCR beta chain was recorded in a study of cytomegalovirus exposure and HLA in healthy donors. The table came from immunoSEQ multiplex PCR; TCRdb's copy has only in-frame clones and leaves some out. The table includes some 84,000 clones, roughly 93% detected once. The sample holds one count of this clone. Germline V gives CDR1 MGHDK, CDR2 SYGVNS. With 2 bases removed from V and 3 bases from J, the gap between germline ends came to 8 bases. The CDR3 is made up of 13 amino acids. Sequences were obtained from PBMCs. This chain joins TRBV25-1 and TRBJ2-7; possibly TRBD2 for D (5 bases). The TCR originated in a man aged 30-40 years in good health and CMV-seronegative. The CDR3 DNA reads TGTGCCAGCAGTGAAGCCGGGGACTACGAGCAGTACTTC. Protein sequence: CASSEAGDYEQYF.